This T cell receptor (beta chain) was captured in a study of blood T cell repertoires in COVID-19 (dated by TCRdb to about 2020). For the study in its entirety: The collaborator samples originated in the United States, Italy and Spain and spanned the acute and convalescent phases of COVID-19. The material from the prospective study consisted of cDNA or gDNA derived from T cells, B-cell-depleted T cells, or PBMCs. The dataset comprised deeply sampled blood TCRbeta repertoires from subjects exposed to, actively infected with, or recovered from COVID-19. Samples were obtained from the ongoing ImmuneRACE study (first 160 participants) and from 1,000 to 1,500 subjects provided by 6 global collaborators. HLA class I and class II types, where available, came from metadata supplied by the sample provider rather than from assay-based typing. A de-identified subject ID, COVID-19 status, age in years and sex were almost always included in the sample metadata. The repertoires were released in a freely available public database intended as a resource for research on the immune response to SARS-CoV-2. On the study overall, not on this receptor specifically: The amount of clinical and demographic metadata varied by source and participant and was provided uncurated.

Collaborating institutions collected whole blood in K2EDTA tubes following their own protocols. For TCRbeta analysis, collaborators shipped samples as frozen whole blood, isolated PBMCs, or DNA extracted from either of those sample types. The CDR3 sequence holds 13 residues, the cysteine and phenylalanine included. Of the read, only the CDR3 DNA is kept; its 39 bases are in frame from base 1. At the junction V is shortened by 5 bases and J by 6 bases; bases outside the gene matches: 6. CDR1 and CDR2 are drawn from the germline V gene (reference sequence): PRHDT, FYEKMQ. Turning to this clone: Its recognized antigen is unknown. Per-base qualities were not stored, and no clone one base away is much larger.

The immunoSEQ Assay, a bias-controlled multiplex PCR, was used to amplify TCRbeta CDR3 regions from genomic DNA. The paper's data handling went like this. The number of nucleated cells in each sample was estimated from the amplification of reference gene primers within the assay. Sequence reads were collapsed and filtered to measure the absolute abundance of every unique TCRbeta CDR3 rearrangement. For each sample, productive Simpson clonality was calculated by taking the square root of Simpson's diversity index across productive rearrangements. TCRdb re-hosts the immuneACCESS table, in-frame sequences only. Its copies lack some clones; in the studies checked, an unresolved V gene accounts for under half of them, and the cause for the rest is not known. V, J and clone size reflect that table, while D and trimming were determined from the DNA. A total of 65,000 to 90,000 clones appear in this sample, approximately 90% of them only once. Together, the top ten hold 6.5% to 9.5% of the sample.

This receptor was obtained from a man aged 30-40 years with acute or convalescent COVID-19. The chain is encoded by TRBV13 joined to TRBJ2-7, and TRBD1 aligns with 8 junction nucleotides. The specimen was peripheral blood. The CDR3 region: CASSRDRGAEQYF. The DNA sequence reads TGTGCCAGCAGCCGAGACAGGGGAGCCGAGCAGTACTTC.